Listed below are T cell receptor beta chains from one sample, sequenced in a study of a mutant IDH1 vaccine in newly diagnosed glioma. The repertoire was sequenced with immunoSEQ multiplex PCR; TCRdb's copy has only in-frame clones and lacks some. Of about 68,000 clones in the sample, less than 90% were seen once. No cognate antigen is known for these TCRs. Sequences were derived from PBMCs, sampled from a glioma patient whose treatment included an IDH1 peptide vaccine. The receptors originated from a man younger than 35 with glioma. Both conserved end residues are part of each CDR3. D genes are given only for firm matches. Not every row has a clone size; where given, it reads once, few, many or a size class.

v_gene: TRBV7-2
d_gene: NA
j_gene: TRBJ2-7
abundance: NA
CDR3nt: TGTGCCAGCAGCTCCTTGACAGGTCCCTACGAGCAGTACTTC
CDR3aa: CASSSLTGPYEQYF

v_gene: TRBV9
d_gene: TRBD1
j_gene: TRBJ2-5
abundance: NA
CDR3nt: TGTGCCAGCAGCTTCACAGGGGTAGAGACCCAGTACTTC
CDR3aa: CASSFTGVETQYF

v_gene: TRBV15
d_gene: NA
j_gene: TRBJ2-1
abundance: NA
CDR3nt: TGTGCCACCAGCAGAGATCGGTCGCCTTTGAATGAGCAGTTCTTC
CDR3aa: CATSRDRSPLNEQFF

v_gene: TRBV7-6
d_gene: NA
j_gene: TRBJ2-3
abundance: NA
CDR3nt: TGTGCCAGCAGCTTAGGATTCACAGATACGCAGTATTTT
CDR3aa: CASSLGFTDTQYF

v_gene: TRBV7-3
d_gene: TRBD2
j_gene: TRBJ2-1
abundance: large
CDR3nt: TGTGCCAGCAGCTTAGGGACTAGCGGGATCTGGTTCTTC
CDR3aa: CASSLGTSGIWFF

v_gene: TRBV6-1
d_gene: NA
j_gene: TRBJ1-1
abundance: NA
CDR3nt: TGTGCCAGCATGGGAGTCGAAGCTTTCTTT
CDR3aa: CASMGVEAFF

v_gene: TRBV6-5
d_gene: NA
j_gene: TRBJ1-3
abundance: NA
CDR3nt: TGTGCCAGCAGTTACTCCGAAGGGTCCTCTGGAAACACCATATATTTT
CDR3aa: CASSYSEGSSGNTIYF

v_gene: TRBV7-8
d_gene: NA
j_gene: TRBJ2-7
abundance: once
CDR3nt: TGTGCCAGCAGCTTACAATGGGCGAGAAGCTCCTACGAGCAGTACTTC
CDR3aa: CASSLQWARSSYEQYF

v_gene: TRBV9
d_gene: TRBD1
j_gene: TRBJ2-3
abundance: NA
CDR3nt: TGTGCCAGCAGCGTAGGACAGGGTACCACAGATACGCAGTATTTT
CDR3aa: CASSVGQGTTDTQYF

v_gene: TRBV30
d_gene: TRBD1
j_gene: TRBJ1-5
abundance: NA
CDR3nt: TGTGCCTGGAGTTTTACAGGGGGCAATCAGCCCCAGCATTTT
CDR3aa: CAWSFTGGNQPQHF

v_gene: TRBV9
d_gene: TRBD2
j_gene: TRBJ2-1
abundance: NA
CDR3nt: TGTGCCAGCAGCGTAGCTGATAGCGGGAGGCATGAGCAGTTCTTC
CDR3aa: CASSVADSGRHEQFF

v_gene: TRBV18
d_gene: TRBD1
j_gene: TRBJ2-2
abundance: NA
CDR3nt: TGTGCCAGCTCACTGCAGACAGGGGCAAACACCGGGGAGCTGTTTTTT
CDR3aa: CASSLQTGANTGELFF

v_gene: TRBV27
d_gene: TRBD1
j_gene: TRBJ2-7
abundance: NA
CDR3nt: TGTGCCAGCAGTGGGGGACAGACTACCTACGAGCAGTACTTC
CDR3aa: CASSGGQTTYEQYF

v_gene: TRBV6-5
d_gene: NA
j_gene: TRBJ1-2
abundance: NA
CDR3nt: TGTGCCAGCATGCACCATGGGGACTATGGCTACACCTTC
CDR3aa: CASMHHGDYGYTF

v_gene: TRBV13
d_gene: NA
j_gene: TRBJ2-2
abundance: NA
CDR3nt: TGTGCCAGCAGGGCCACAGGGCGGGGCACCGGGGAGCTGTTTTTT
CDR3aa: CASRATGRGTGELFF

v_gene: TRBV11-3
d_gene: NA
j_gene: TRBJ1-4
abundance: once
CDR3nt: TGTGCCAGCAGCTTAGCGGCGGGGTCAAAACTGTTTTTT
CDR3aa: CASSLAAGSKLFF

v_gene: TRBV27
d_gene: TRBD1
j_gene: TRBJ1-2
abundance: NA
CDR3nt: TGTGCCAGCAGTCGGACAGGGAGTGGCTACACCTTC
CDR3aa: CASSRTGSGYTF

v_gene: TRBV7-2
d_gene: NA
j_gene: TRBJ2-2
abundance: NA
CDR3nt: TGTGCCAGCAGCTTGGGACCGTCCTCCGGGGAGCTGTTTTTT
CDR3aa: CASSLGPSSGELFF

v_gene: TRBV4-3
d_gene: TRBD1
j_gene: TRBJ1-1
abundance: NA
CDR3nt: TGCGCCAGCAGCCAAGCAGACAGGGGGTCGGACACTGAAGCTTTCTTT
CDR3aa: CASSQADRGSDTEAFF

v_gene: TRBV6-5
d_gene: NA
j_gene: TRBJ2-7
abundance: NA
CDR3nt: TGTGCCAGCAGTTACGGTGCAGGGGCGCTCAACGAGCAGTACTTC
CDR3aa: CASSYGAGALNEQYF

v_gene: TRBV5-1
d_gene: NA
j_gene: TRBJ2-3
abundance: NA
CDR3nt: TGCGCCAGCAGGTCTAGCACAGATACGCAGTATTTT
CDR3aa: CASRSSTDTQYF

v_gene: TRBV6-1
d_gene: NA
j_gene: TRBJ1-1
abundance: NA
CDR3nt: TGTGCCACCCTAGGACGAGACCGAAGAACTGAAGCTTTCTTT
CDR3aa: CATLGRDRRTEAFF

v_gene: TRBV18
d_gene: NA
j_gene: TRBJ1-3
abundance: NA
CDR3nt: TGTGCCAGCTCACCAATATACGGGAGCTCTGGAAACACCATATATTTT
CDR3aa: CASSPIYGSSGNTIYF

v_gene: TRBV11-1
d_gene: TRBD1
j_gene: TRBJ2-6
abundance: NA
CDR3nt: TGTGCCAGCAGCTGGGGACAGGCCTCTGGGGCCAACGTCCTGACTTTC
CDR3aa: CASSWGQASGANVLTF

v_gene: TRBV7-7
d_gene: NA
j_gene: TRBJ2-1
abundance: NA
CDR3nt: TGTGCTAGCAGCATTGGACCCATGGGCTACAATGAGCAGTTCTTC
CDR3aa: CASSIGPMGYNEQFF

v_gene: TRBV5-5
d_gene: NA
j_gene: TRBJ1-5
abundance: once
CDR3nt: TGTGCCAGCAGCTTTCGTGGTGGGAATCAGCCCCAGCATTTT
CDR3aa: CASSFRGGNQPQHF

v_gene: TRBV5-1
d_gene: TRBD1
j_gene: TRBJ1-2
abundance: NA
CDR3nt: TGCGCCAGCAGCCCACAGGGGGATTGGGGCTACACCTTC
CDR3aa: CASSPQGDWGYTF

v_gene: TRBV27
d_gene: NA
j_gene: TRBJ1-4
abundance: once
CDR3nt: TGTGCCAGCAGCTCCGGGCCGGTGAGAGGAAAACTGTTTTTT
CDR3aa: CASSSGPVRGKLFF

v_gene: TRBV6-6
d_gene: NA
j_gene: TRBJ1-1
abundance: few
CDR3nt: TGTGCCAGCAGTTACCCGGGACACCGGAACACTGAAGCTTTCTTT
CDR3aa: CASSYPGHRNTEAFF

v_gene: TRBV7-9
d_gene: NA
j_gene: TRBJ1-1
abundance: few
CDR3nt: TGTGCCAGCAGCTTTAGTCCGAACACTGAAGCTTTCTTT
CDR3aa: CASSFSPNTEAFF

v_gene: TRBV4-1
d_gene: TRBD2
j_gene: TRBJ2-3
abundance: NA
CDR3nt: TGCGCCAGCAGCCACGTGGGACTACAAGCAGACACAGATACGCAGTATTTT
CDR3aa: CASSHVGLQADTDTQYF

v_gene: TRBV6-5
d_gene: TRBD1
j_gene: TRBJ2-7
abundance: NA
CDR3nt: TGTGCCAGCAGTTACGCCGGGACAGGGTCCTACGAGCAGTACTTC
CDR3aa: CASSYAGTGSYEQYF

v_gene: TRBV4-2
d_gene: TRBD1
j_gene: TRBJ1-2
abundance: few
CDR3nt: TGTGCCAGCAGCCAAGATCCGGCAGGGGGCGGCTATGGCTACACCTTC
CDR3aa: CASSQDPAGGGYGYTF

v_gene: TRBV14
d_gene: NA
j_gene: TRBJ1-2
abundance: NA
CDR3nt: TGTGCCAGCAGCCAAGGATATGGCTACACCTTC
CDR3aa: CASSQGYGYTF

v_gene: TRBV27
d_gene: TRBD1
j_gene: TRBJ1-2
abundance: NA
CDR3nt: TGTGCCAGCAGTCCAAACACCCCGGGGACAGAAGATGGCTACACCTTC
CDR3aa: CASSPNTPGTEDGYTF

v_gene: TRBV5-5
d_gene: NA
j_gene: TRBJ1-5
abundance: NA
CDR3nt: TGTGCCAGCAGCTTGGGGGGTGTAAGGAATCAGCCCCAGCATTTT
CDR3aa: CASSLGGVRNQPQHF

v_gene: TRBV19
d_gene: TRBD1
j_gene: TRBJ2-7
abundance: NA
CDR3nt: TGTGCCAGTAGTATCCGTTCCGGGACAGGGGTCGAAGAGCAGTACTTC
CDR3aa: CASSIRSGTGVEEQYF

v_gene: TRBV7-2
d_gene: NA
j_gene: TRBJ1-2
abundance: NA
CDR3nt: TGTGCCAGCAGCTTAGAAGTAAATAGGCGGCAGGTTAACTATGGCTACACCTTC
CDR3aa: CASSLEVNRRQVNYGYTF

v_gene: TRBV29-1
d_gene: NA
j_gene: TRBJ2-5
abundance: NA
CDR3nt: TGCAGCGTTGCGGTCGGTGGAGGGCAAGAGACCCAGTACTTC
CDR3aa: CSVAVGGGQETQYF

v_gene: TRBV30
d_gene: TRBD1
j_gene: TRBJ1-2
abundance: NA
CDR3nt: TGTGCCTGGAGTGGTTCTGGGACAGCCGTGGGGGGCTACACCTTC
CDR3aa: CAWSGSGTAVGGYTF

v_gene: TRBV6-1
d_gene: NA
j_gene: TRBJ1-5
abundance: NA
CDR3nt: TGTGCCAGTACGGGCCTCTATAGCAATCAGCCCCAGCATTTT
CDR3aa: CASTGLYSNQPQHF

v_gene: TRBV5-6
d_gene: NA
j_gene: TRBJ1-3
abundance: NA
CDR3nt: TGTGCCAGCAGCAGCACCGCTGCAACTTCAGGGGTTGCTGGAAACACCATATATTTT
CDR3aa: CASSSTAATSGVAGNTIYF

v_gene: TRBV10-3
d_gene: NA
j_gene: TRBJ1-3
abundance: once
CDR3nt: TGTGCCATCAGTGGGGCAGCCTCTGGAAACACCATATATTTT
CDR3aa: CAISGAASGNTIYF

v_gene: TRBV28
d_gene: NA
j_gene: TRBJ1-2
abundance: few
CDR3nt: TGTGCCAGCACCAAAGTCTATGGCTACACCTTC
CDR3aa: CASTKVYGYTF

v_gene: TRBV7-9
d_gene: TRBD1
j_gene: TRBJ1-1
abundance: NA
CDR3nt: TGTGCCAGCAGCTTAGGAGGACAGGGGAGGAACACTGAAGCTTTCTTT
CDR3aa: CASSLGGQGRNTEAFF

v_gene: TRBV5-1
d_gene: TRBD1
j_gene: TRBJ2-7
abundance: NA
CDR3nt: TGCGCCAGCAGCTTGTCCGGACAGGGCCACGAGCAGTACTTC
CDR3aa: CASSLSGQGHEQYF

v_gene: TRBV25-1
d_gene: NA
j_gene: TRBJ1-4
abundance: NA
CDR3nt: TGTGCCAGCAGGGGAGAGGGTGAAAAACTGTTTTTT
CDR3aa: CASRGEGEKLFF

v_gene: TRBV7-9
d_gene: TRBD1
j_gene: TRBJ1-2
abundance: NA
CDR3nt: TGTGCCAGCAGCGTACAGGGGGCGGACCTTCCTAGCTATGGCTACACCTTC
CDR3aa: CASSVQGADLPSYGYTF

v_gene: TRBV5-5
d_gene: TRBD1
j_gene: TRBJ2-1
abundance: few
CDR3nt: TGTGCCAGCAGCTTGGACACAGGGGCGTACAATGAGCAGTTCTTC
CDR3aa: CASSLDTGAYNEQFF